A single sample is the source of the 5 T cell receptor beta chains below, sequenced in a study of control samples from healthy donors and cancer patients. Measured with immunoSEQ multiplex PCR; TCRdb has only the in-frame clones, and not every one. The table has under 65,000 clones, over 75% seen once; the top ten hold roughly an eighth. The sample comprised PBMCs. Receptors originate from a woman aged 60 to 75 with lung cancer.

The chain combines TRBV24-1 with TRBJ1-2; D is undetermined. This CDR3 spans 16 amino acids. V was clipped by 4 bases and J by 6 bases, with 20 bases between them. Germline V lookup: CDR1 KGHDR, CDR2 SFDVKD. In DNA, the CDR3 is TGTGCCACCAGTGACAACACACGGGTCATCGGCGATGGCTACACCTTC. It codes for CATSDNTRVIGDGYTF.

The rearrangement uses TRBV7-8 and TRBJ2-7; the D gene is possibly TRBD2 (5 bases). Germline CDR1 and CDR2: SGHVS and FQNEAQ. The CDR3 has 14 amino acids. V was clipped by 4 bases and J by 1 base, with 11 bases between them. The chain's CDR3 is CASSSRDFSYEQYF. DNA for the CDR3: TGTGCCAGCAGCTCCCGGGATTTTTCCTACGAGCAGTACTTC.

The chain employs TRBV7-9 and TRBJ1-2; D unclear. This CDR3 has 11 amino acids. Germline V gene sequence: CDR1 SEHNR, CDR2 FQNEAQ (reference sequence). V lost 1 base, J lost 3 bases, and 0 bases lay in between. The CDR3 loop reads CASSLDYGYTF. CDR3 nucleotide sequence: TGTGCCAGCAGCTTAGACTATGGCTACACCTTC.

The gene calls are TRBV2 and TRBJ2-1; 10 bases agree with TRBD2. V gave up 10 bases and J gave up 6 bases; unmatched junction bases: 9. From germline, CDR1 is SNHLY and CDR2 FYNNEI. The CDR3 runs to 14 residues. DNA of the CDR3: TGTGCCACTACACTAGCGGGAAGCTTCAATGAGCAGTTCTTC. Translation: CATTLAGSFNEQFF.

The rearrangement uses TRBV5-6 and TRBJ2-2, with D perhaps TRBD1 (5 bases). Germline V gives CDR1 SGHDT, CDR2 YYEEEE. V was clipped by 1 base and J by 5 bases, with 15 bases between them. This CDR3 has 16 residues. The CDR3 loop is CASSLRTNGWTGELFF. For the CDR3, the DNA is TGTGCCAGCAGCTTGCGGACAAACGGCTGGACCGGGGAGCTGTTTTTT.